The present T cell receptor (beta chain) was sequenced within a study of T cells in localized non-small cell lung cancer. General study results and limits: Detection in adjacent lung was observed for a median roughly 55 of the top 100 tumor clones. A single tumor region was sequenced, leaving heterogeneity possible. Higher adjacent-lung clonality was associated with shorter survival.

TCRdb keeps only in-frame clones here, not all; method: immunoSEQ multiplex PCR. The table has about 70,000 clones, 86% seen once; the top ten hold 21%. Concerning this clone: The antigen is unknown. Other DNA variants within this sample encode the same CDR3.

This CDR3 comprises 17 residues. J gave up 4 bases and V 3 bases, and 11 bases lay outside the gene matches. Germline loops: CDR1 SEHNR, CDR2 FQNEAQ (reference sequence). The origin of this receptor is a male donor older than 55 with stage III squamous cell lung carcinoma. Here the sequenced sample was peripheral blood, taken before any cancer treatment. J is TRBJ1-1 and V is TRBV7-9; 10 nucleotides match TRBD1. The CDR3 spells CASSFGTGASSSTEAFF. DNA for the CDR3: TGTGCCAGCAGCTTCGGGACAGGGGCATCCTCGAGCACTGAAGCTTTCTTT.